The rows below give T cell receptor beta chains drawn from one sample of a study of blood T cell dynamics during melanoma immunotherapy. Measured with immunoSEQ multiplex PCR; TCRdb has only the in-frame clones, and not every one. The sample has 15,000 to 20,000 clones, approximately 94% seen once. This sample comprised effector memory CD8+ T cells from blood, obtained from a patient treated with checkpoint blockade. These receptors were obtained from a human donor with melanoma. Each CDR3 is given with its conserved first and last residue. Fields, in order: V gene, D gene, clone size, J gene, CDR3 length, CDR3 protein, CDR3 DNA. The D gene is left open where the match is weak. A clone size is listed for some rows: how often the clone was seen (once, few, many), or a class if it is expanded.

v_gene: TRBV9
d_gene: .
abundance: .
j_gene: TRBJ1-1
len: 14
CDR3aa: CASSVSDVNTEAFF
CDR3nt: TGTGCCAGCAGCGTATCGGATGTGAACACTGAAGCTTTCTTT

v_gene: TRBV2
d_gene: .
abundance: .
j_gene: TRBJ1-4
len: 10
CDR3aa: CATQGEKLFF
CDR3nt: TGTGCCACGCAAGGTGAAAAACTGTTTTTT

v_gene: TRBV7-2
d_gene: TRBD2
abundance: .
j_gene: TRBJ2-4
len: 19
CDR3aa: CASSVTGLQWGVAKNIQYF
CDR3nt: TGTGCCAGCAGCGTTACGGGACTACAGTGGGGGGTAGCCAAAAACATTCAGTACTTC

v_gene: TRBV27
d_gene: .
abundance: .
j_gene: TRBJ2-3
len: 15
CDR3aa: CASSQGGMGTDTQYF
CDR3nt: TGTGCCAGCAGTCAAGGGGGAATGGGGACAGATACGCAGTATTTT

v_gene: TRBV7-9
d_gene: .
abundance: .
j_gene: TRBJ2-1
len: 12
CDR3aa: CASSGRYNEQFF
CDR3nt: TGTGCCAGCAGCGGACGATACAATGAGCAGTTCTTC

v_gene: TRBV19
d_gene: .
abundance: .
j_gene: TRBJ2-4
len: 14
CDR3aa: CASSTRLAKNIQYF
CDR3nt: TGTGCCAGTAGTACCCGATTAGCCAAAAACATTCAGTACTTC

v_gene: TRBV19
d_gene: TRBD2
abundance: .
j_gene: TRBJ2-1
len: 15
CDR3aa: CASNPAGTRGNEQFF
CDR3nt: TGTGCCAGTAACCCCGCCGGGACTAGGGGCAATGAGCAGTTCTTC

v_gene: TRBV15
d_gene: .
abundance: once
j_gene: TRBJ1-2
len: 14
CDR3aa: CATSFRRGGYGYTF
CDR3nt: TGTGCCACCAGCTTTCGGAGGGGAGGTTATGGCTACACCTTC

v_gene: TRBV27
d_gene: .
abundance: .
j_gene: TRBJ2-7
len: 13
CDR3aa: CASSLSFHYEQYF
CDR3nt: TGTGCCAGCAGTTTATCCTTCCACTACGAGCAGTACTTC

v_gene: TRBV14
d_gene: TRBD1
abundance: .
j_gene: TRBJ2-7
len: 13
CDR3aa: CASSTGTAYEQYF
CDR3nt: TGTGCCAGCAGCACTGGGACAGCCTACGAGCAGTACTTC

v_gene: TRBV2
d_gene: TRBD2
abundance: .
j_gene: TRBJ2-1
len: 16
CDR3aa: CASPGTRSGSYNEQFF
CDR3nt: TGTGCCAGTCCCGGGACTAGGAGCGGCTCCTACAATGAGCAGTTCTTC

v_gene: TRBV13
d_gene: .
abundance: .
j_gene: TRBJ2-3
len: 17
CDR3aa: CASSPVPGQQSTDTQYF
CDR3nt: TGTGCCAGCAGCCCCGTACCGGGACAACAATCCACAGATACGCAGTATTTT

v_gene: TRBV27
d_gene: TRBD1
abundance: .
j_gene: TRBJ2-7
len: 14
CDR3aa: CASSFVTGTHEQYF
CDR3nt: TGTGCCAGCAGTTTTGTGACAGGGACCCACGAGCAGTACTTC

v_gene: TRBV27
d_gene: .
abundance: .
j_gene: TRBJ2-1
len: 16
CDR3aa: CASSLSAGGGKNEQFF
CDR3nt: TGTGCCAGCAGTTTATCCGCCGGGGGTGGAAAAAATGAGCAGTTCTTC